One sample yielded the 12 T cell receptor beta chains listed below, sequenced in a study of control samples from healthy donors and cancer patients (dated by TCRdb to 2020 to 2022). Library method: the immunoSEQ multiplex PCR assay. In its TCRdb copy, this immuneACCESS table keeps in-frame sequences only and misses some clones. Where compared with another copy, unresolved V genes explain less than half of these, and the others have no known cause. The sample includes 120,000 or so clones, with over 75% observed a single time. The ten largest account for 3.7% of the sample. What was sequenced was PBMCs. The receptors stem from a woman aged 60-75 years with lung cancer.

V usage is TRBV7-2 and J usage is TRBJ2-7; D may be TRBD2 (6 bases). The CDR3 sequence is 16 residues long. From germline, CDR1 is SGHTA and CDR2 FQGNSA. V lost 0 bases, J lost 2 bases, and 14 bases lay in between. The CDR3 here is CASSLANPGLPYEQYF. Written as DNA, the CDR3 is TGTGCCAGCAGCTTAGCGAACCCGGGACTCCCCTACGAGCAGTACTTC. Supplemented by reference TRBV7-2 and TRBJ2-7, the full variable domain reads GAGVSQSPSNKVTEKGKDVELRCDPISGHTALYWYRQSLGQGLEFLIYFQGNSAPDKSGLPSDRFSAERTGGSVSTLTIQRTQQEDSAVYLCASSLANPGLPYEQYFGPGTRLTVT.

CDR3 amino acids: CASSSGLAAYEQYF. For the CDR3, the DNA is TGTGCCAGCAGTTCCGGACTAGCGGCGTACGAGCAGTACTTC. This sequence joins TRBV6-5 and TRBJ2-7, with 10 bases that match TRBD2. Germline-derived CDR1 and CDR2 are MNHEY and SVGAGI. The CDR3 is made up of 14 amino acids. After removal of 4 bases from V and 4 bases from J, the junction contained 4 bases not matched to a gene.

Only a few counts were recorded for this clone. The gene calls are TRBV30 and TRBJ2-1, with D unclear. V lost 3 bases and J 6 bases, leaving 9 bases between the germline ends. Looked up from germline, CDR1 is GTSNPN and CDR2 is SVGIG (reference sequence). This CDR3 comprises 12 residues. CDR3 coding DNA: TGTGCCTGGAGCCTACTCTCCAATGAGCAGTTCTTC. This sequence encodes CAWSLLSNEQFF.

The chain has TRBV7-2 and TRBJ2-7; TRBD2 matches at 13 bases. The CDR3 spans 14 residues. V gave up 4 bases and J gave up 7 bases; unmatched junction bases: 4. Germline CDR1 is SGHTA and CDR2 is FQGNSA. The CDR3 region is CASSYGTSGIEQYF. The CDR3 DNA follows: TGTGCCAGCAGCTACGGGACTAGCGGGATAGAGCAGTACTTC.

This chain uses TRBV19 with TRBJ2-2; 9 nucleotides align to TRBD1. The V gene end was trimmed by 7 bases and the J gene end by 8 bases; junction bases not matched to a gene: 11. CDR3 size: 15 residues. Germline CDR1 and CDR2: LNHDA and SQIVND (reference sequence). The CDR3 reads CASTGTGISGGELFF. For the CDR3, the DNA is TGTGCCAGTACGGGGACAGGGATTAGTGGGGGGGAGCTGTTTTTT. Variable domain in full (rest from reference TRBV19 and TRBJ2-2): DGGITQSPKYLFRKEGQNVTLSCEQNLNHDAMYWYRQDPGQGLRLIYYSQIVNDFQKGDIAEGYSVSREKKESFPLTVTSAQKNPTAFYLCASTGTGISGGELFFGEGSRLTVL.

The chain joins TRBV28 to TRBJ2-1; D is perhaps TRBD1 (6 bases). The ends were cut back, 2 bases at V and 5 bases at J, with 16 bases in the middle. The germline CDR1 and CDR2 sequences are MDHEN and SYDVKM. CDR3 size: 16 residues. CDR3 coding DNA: TGTGCCAGCAGTTTAATCAGGGGATCGGGGAACAATGAGCAGTTCTTC. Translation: CASSLIRGSGNNEQFF.

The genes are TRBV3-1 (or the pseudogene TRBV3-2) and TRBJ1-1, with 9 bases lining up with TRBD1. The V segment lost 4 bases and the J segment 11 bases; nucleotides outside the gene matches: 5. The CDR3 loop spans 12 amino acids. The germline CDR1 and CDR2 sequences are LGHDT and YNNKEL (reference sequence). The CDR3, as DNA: TGTGCCAGCAGCCTACAGGGGGCTGCGGCTTTCTTT. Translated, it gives CASSLQGAAAFF.

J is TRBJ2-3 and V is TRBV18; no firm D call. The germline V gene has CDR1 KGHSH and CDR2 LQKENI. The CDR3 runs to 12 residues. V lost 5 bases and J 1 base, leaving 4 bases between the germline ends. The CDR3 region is CASSSRTDTQYF. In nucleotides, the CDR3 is TGTGCCAGCTCATCTCGCACAGATACGCAGTATTTT.

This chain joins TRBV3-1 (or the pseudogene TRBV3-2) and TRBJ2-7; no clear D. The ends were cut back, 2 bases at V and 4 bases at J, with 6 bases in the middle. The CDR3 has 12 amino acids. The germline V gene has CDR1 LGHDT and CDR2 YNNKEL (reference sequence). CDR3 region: CASSQYAYEQYF. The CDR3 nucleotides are TGTGCCAGCAGCCAATATGCATACGAGCAGTACTTC.

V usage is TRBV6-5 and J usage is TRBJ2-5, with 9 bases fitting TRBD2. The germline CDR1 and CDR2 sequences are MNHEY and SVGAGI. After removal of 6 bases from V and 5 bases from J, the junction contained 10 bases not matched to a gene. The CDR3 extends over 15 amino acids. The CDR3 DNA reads TGTGCCAGCAGATCGGCGGGAGGGGATTTGGAGACCCAGTACTTC. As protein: CASRSAGGDLETQYF.

The CDR3 DNA sequence: TGCGCCAGCAGCCAAAAATTCGGTGGGGTTTTGAGCAATCAGCCCCAGCATTTT. Its translation is CASSQKFGGVLSNQPQHF. This chain connects TRBV4-1 to TRBJ1-5; D ambiguous. Germline V gene data show CDR1 as MGHRA and CDR2 as YSYEKL. The CDR3 loop spans 18 amino acids. V lost 2 bases and J 1 base, leaving 18 bases between the germline ends.

The CDR3 reads CASSLAGTGYYGYTF. CDR3 in DNA: TGTGCCAGCAGCTTAGCTGGGACAGGCTACTATGGCTACACCTTC. V gene TRBV7-2 combines with J gene TRBJ1-2; 8 bases agree with TRBD1. Trimming removed 0 bases from V and 3 bases from J; junction bases left unmatched: 3. The germline V gene encodes CDR1 SGHTA and CDR2 FQGNSA. CDR3 length: 15 residues.